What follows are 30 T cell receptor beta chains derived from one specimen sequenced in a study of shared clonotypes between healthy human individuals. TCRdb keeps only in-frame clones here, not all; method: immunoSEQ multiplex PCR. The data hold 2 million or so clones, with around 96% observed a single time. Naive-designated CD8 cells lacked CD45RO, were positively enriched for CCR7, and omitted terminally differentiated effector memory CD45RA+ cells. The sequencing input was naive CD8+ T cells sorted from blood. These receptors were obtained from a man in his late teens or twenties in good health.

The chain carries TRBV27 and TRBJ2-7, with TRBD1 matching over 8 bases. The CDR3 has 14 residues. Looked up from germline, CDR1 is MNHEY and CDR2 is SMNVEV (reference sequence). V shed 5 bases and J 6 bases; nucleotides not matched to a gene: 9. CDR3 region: CASSPGGATGEQYF. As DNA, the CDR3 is TGTGCCAGCAGTCCAGGGGGCGCGACGGGCGAGCAGTACTTC.

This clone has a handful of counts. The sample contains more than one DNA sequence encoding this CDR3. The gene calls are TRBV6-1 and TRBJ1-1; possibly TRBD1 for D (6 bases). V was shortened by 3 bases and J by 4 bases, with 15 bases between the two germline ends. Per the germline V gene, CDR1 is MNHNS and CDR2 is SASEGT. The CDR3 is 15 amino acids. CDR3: CASSEGWGAGTEAFF. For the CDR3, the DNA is TGTGCCAGCAGTGAGGGTTGGGGGGCTGGCACTGAAGCTTTCTTT.

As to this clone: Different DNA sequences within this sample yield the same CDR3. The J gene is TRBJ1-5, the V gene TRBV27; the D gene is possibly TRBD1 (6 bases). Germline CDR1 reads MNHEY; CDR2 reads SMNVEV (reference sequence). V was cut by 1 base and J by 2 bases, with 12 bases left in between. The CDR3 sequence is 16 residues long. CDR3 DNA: TGTGCCAGCAGTTTATTGGGGGCCGGAGGCAATCAGCCCCAGCATTTT. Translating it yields CASSLLGAGGNQPQHF.

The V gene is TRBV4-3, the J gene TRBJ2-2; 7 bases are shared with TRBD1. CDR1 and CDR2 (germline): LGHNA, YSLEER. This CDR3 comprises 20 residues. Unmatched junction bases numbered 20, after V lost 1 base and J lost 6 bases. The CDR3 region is CASSQAPMTGPHIGAGELFF. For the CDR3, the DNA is TGCGCCAGCAGCCAAGCCCCGATGACAGGGCCCCATATTGGCGCCGGGGAGCTGTTTTTT.

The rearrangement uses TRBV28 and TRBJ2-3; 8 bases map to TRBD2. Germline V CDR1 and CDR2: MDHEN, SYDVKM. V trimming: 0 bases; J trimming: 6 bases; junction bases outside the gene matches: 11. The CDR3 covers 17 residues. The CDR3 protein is CASSLWAGAGAPDTQYF. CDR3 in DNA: TGTGCCAGCAGTTTATGGGCCGGAGCGGGGGCCCCGGATACGCAGTATTTT.

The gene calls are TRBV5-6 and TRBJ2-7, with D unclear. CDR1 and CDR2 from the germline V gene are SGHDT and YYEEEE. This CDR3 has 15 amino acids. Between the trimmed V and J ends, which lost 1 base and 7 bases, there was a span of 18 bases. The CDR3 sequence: CASSLRPILHEEQYF. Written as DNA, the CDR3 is TGTGCCAGCAGCTTGAGACCCATCCTTCATGAGGAGCAGTACTTC.

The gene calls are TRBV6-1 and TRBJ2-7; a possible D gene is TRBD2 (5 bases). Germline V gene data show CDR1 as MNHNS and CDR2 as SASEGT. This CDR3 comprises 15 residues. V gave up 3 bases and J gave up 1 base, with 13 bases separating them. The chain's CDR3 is CASSDGPSGSYEQYF. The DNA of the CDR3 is TGTGCCAGCAGTGACGGGCCCAGCGGATCCTACGAGCAGTACTTC.

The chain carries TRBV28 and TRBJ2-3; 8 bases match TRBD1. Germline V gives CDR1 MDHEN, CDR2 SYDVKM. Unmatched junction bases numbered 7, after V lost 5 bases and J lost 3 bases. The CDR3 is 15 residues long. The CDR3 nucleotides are TGTGCCAGCAGTATCCAGGGGGCTTGGACAGATACGCAGTATTTT. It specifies CASSIQGAWTDTQYF.

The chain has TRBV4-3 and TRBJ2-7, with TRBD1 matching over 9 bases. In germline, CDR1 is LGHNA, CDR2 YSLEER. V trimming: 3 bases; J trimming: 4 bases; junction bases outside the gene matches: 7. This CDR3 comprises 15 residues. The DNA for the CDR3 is TGCGCCAGCAGCCAGGAGACAGGGACAGGGTACGAGCAGTACTTC. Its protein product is CASSQETGTGYEQYF.

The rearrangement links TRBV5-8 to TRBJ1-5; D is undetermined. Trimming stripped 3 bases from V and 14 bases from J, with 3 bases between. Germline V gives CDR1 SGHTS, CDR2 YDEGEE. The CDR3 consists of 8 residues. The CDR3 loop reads CASSSEHF. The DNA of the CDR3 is TGTGCCAGCAGCTCGGAGCATTTT.

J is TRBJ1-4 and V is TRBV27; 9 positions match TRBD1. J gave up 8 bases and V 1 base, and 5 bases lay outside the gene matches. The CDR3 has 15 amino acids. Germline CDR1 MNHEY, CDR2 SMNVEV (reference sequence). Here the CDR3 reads CASSLYRTGEEKLFF. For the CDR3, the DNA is TGTGCCAGCAGTTTATACCGGACAGGGGAAGAAAAACTGTTTTTT.

This chain's CDR3 is CASSESLTDTQYF. The CDR3 coding sequence is TGCGCCAGCAGTGAGTCCCTCACAGATACGCAGTATTTT. The J gene is TRBJ2-3, the V gene TRBV10-1; D uncertain. Trimming removed 0 bases at V and 2 bases at J, with 3 bases between. Germline CDR1 reads WNHNN; CDR2 reads SYGVQD (reference sequence). CDR3 length equals 13 residues.

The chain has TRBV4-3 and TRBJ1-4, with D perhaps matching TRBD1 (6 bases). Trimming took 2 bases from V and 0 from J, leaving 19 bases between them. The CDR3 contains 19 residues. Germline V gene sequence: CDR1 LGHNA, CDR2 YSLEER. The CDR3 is CASSQLTIPGASTNEKLFF. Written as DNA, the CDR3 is TGCGCCAGCAGCCAATTGACTATACCAGGGGCGTCAACTAATGAAAAACTGTTTTTT.

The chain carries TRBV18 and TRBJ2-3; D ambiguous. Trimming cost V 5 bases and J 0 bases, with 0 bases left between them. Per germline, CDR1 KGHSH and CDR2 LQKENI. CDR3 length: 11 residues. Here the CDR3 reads CASSSTDTQYF. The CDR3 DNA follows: TGTGCCAGCTCAAGCACAGATACGCAGTATTTT.

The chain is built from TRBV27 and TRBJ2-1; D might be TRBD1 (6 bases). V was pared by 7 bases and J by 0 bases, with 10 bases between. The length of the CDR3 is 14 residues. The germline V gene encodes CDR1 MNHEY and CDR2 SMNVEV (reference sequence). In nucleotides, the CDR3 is TGTGCCAGCAAAACGACAGGCTCCTACAATGAGCAGTTCTTC. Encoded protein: CASKTTGSYNEQFF.

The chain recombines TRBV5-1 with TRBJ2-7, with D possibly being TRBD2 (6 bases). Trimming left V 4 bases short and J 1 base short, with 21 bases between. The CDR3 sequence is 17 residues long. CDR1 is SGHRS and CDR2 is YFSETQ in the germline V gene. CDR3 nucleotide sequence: TGCGCCAGCAGCCGAAGGGAGGTGGTAGGAGTTTCCTACGAGCAGTACTTC. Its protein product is CASSRREVVGVSYEQYF.

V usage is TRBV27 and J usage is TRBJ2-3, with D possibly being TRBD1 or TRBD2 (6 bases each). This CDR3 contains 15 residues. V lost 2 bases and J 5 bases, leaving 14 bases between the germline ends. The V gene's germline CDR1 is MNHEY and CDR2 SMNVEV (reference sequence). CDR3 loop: CASSLREAGVDTQYF. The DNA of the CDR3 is TGTGCCAGCAGTTTAAGGGAGGCAGGGGTAGATACGCAGTATTTT.

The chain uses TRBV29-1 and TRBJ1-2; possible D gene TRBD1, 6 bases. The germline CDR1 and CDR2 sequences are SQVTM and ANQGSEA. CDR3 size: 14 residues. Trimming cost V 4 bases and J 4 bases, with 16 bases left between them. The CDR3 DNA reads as TGCAGCGTTGCGAACCCCGACAGGATCTATGGCTACACCTTC. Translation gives CSVANPDRIYGYTF.

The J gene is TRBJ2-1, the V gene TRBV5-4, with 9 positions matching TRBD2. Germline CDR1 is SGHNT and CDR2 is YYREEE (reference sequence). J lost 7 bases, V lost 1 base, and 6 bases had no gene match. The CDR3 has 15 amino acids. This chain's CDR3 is CASSLRAGGPNEQFF. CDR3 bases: TGTGCCAGCAGCTTGCGGGCGGGAGGGCCTAATGAGCAGTTCTTC. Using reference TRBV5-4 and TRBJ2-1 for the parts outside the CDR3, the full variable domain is ETGVTQSPTHLIKTRGQQVTLRCSSQSGHNTVSWYQQALGQGPQFIFQYYREEENGRGNFPPRFSGLQFPNYSSELNVNALELDDSALYLCASSLRAGGPNEQFFGPGTRLTVL.

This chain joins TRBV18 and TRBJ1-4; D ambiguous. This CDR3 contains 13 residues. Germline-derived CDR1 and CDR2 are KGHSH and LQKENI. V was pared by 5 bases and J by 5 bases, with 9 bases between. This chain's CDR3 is CASSDGVNEKLFF. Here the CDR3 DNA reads TGTGCCAGCTCAGACGGGGTAAATGAAAAACTGTTTTTT.

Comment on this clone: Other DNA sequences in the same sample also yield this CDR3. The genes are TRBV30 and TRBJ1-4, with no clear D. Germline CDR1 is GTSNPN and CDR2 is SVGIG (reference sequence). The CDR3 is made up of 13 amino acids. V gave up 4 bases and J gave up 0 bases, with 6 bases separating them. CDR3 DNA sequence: TGTGCCTGGACCGGGACAACTAATGAAAAACTGTTTTTT. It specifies CAWTGTTNEKLFF.

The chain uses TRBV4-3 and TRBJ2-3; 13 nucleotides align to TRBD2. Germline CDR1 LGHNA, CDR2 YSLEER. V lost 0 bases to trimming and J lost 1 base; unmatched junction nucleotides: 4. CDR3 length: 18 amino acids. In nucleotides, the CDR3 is TGCGCCAGCAGCCAAGATCCAGGACTAGCGGGAGGCACAGATACGCAGTATTTT. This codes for CASSQDPGLAGGTDTQYF.

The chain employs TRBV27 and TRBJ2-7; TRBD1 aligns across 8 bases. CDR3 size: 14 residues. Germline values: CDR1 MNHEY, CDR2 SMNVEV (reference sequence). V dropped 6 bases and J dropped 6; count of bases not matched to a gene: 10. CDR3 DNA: TGTGCCAGCAGCCTTACGACAGGGGATAGCGAGCAGTACTTC. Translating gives CASSLTTGDSEQYF.

CDR3 region: CASSLGFGGIEKLFF. DNA of the CDR3: TGTGCCAGCAGTTTGGGGTTTGGGGGGATTGAAAAACTGTTTTTT. This chain joins TRBV28 and TRBJ1-4, with D maybe TRBD1 (5 bases). Per germline, CDR1 MDHEN and CDR2 SYDVKM. This CDR3 is built from 15 residues. V gave up 3 bases and J gave up 7 bases, with 15 bases separating them.

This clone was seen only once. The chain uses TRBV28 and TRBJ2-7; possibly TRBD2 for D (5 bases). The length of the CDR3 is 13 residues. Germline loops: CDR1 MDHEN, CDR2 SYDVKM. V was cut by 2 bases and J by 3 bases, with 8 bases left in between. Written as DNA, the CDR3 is TGTGCCAGCAGTTTAGCGGGTTTCTACGAGCAGTACTTC. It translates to CASSLAGFYEQYF.

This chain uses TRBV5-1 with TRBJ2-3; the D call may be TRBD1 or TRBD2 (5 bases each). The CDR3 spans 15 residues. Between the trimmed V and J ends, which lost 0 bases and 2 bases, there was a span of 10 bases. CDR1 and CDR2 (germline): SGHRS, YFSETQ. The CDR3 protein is CASSLAGDDTDTQYF. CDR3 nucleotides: TGCGCCAGCAGCTTGGCCGGGGACGACACAGATACGCAGTATTTT.

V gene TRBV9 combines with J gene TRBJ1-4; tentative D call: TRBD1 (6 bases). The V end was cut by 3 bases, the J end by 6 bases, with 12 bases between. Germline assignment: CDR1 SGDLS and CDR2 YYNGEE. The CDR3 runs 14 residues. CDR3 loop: CASSEGTLDEKLFF. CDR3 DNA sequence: TGTGCCAGCAGCGAAGGGACATTGGATGAAAAACTGTTTTTT.

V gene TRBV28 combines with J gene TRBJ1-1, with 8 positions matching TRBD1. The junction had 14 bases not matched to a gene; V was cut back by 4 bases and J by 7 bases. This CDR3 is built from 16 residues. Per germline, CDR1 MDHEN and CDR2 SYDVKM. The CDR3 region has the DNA TGTGCCAGCAGTTCCGCCTTTTCGACAGGGGCTTATGAAGCTTTCTTT. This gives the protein CASSSAFSTGAYEAFF.

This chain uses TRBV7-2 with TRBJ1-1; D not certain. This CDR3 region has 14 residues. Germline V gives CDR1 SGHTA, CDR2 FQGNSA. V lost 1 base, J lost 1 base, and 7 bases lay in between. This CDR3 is CASSLGVQNTEAFF. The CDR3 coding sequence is TGTGCCAGCAGCTTAGGGGTTCAGAACACTGAAGCTTTCTTT.

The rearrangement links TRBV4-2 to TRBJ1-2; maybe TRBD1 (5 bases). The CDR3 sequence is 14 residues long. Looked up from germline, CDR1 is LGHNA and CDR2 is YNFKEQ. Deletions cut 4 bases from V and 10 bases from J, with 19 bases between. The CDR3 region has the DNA TGTGCCAGCAGCCCCGAAACGGGGGTCTTAGACTACACCTTC. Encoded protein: CASSPETGVLDYTF.